What follows are 25 T cell receptor beta chains derived from one specimen sequenced in a study of T-cell memory formation after mild COVID-19. TCRdb passed the 5' RACE reads through MiXCR, listing each CDR3 protein once. The profile shows approximately 99,000 distinct CDR3 sequences, roughly a sixth of them singletons. Material: PBMCs or a T cell subset sorted from them (not recorded which). These TCRs come from a man younger than 35 who had mild COVID-19 (a few samples of this study predate the infection). Cell type and time point are not known.

There are a few counts of this clonotype. The chain links TRBV6-5 to TRBJ2-7; no clear D. CDR3 length: 14 residues. The germline gives CDR1 MNHEY, CDR2 SVGAGI. Between the trimmed V and J ends, which lost 6 bases and 3 bases, there was a span of 15 bases. The DNA of the CDR3 is TGTGCCAGCAGGGGCTTTGGGCCCGACTACGAGCAGTACTTC. Translating it yields CASRGFGPDYEQYF.

This clonotype appeared a few times. CDR3 residues: CASSTRTQSTYEQYV. The DNA for the CDR3 is TGTGCCAGCAGCACTCGGACGCAGTCTACCTACGAGCAGTACGTC. V and J are TRBV21-1 and TRBJ2-7. TRBV21-1 is noted as a pseudogene. The CDR3 length is 15 residues.

This clonotype came up a few times. The chain joins TRBV7-2 to TRBJ1-1; 11 bases map to TRBD1. The V and J ends lost 6 bases and 4 bases, in that order; junction bases with no gene match: 4. This CDR3 has 14 residues. The germline V gene encodes CDR1 SGHTA and CDR2 FQGNSA. CDR3 residues: CASRDRGRTTEAFF. The DNA for the CDR3 is TGTGCCAGCAGGGACAGGGGGCGGACCACTGAAGCTTTCTTT.

This clonotype was counted at least ten times. The rearrangement links TRBV5-1 to TRBJ2-7; unclear D gene. Looked up from germline, CDR1 is SGHRS and CDR2 is YFSETQ. Trimming removed 3 bases from V and 4 bases from J, with 5 bases in between. The CDR3 has 11 amino acids. The CDR3 loop is CASSWMYEQYF. As DNA, the CDR3 is TGCGCCAGCAGCTGGATGTACGAGCAGTACTTC.

The V gene is TRBV20-1, the J gene TRBJ2-5; TRBD2 matches at 9 bases. Germline V gene sequence: CDR1 DFQATT, CDR2 SNEGSKA (reference sequence). This CDR3 is built from 15 residues. V lost 3 bases and J lost 4; bases outside the gene matches: 9. In DNA, the CDR3 is TGCAGTGCTAGCGATTTTTCGCGGGGGGGAGAGACCCAGTACTTC. It yields the protein CSASDFSRGGETQYF.

This clonotype was picked up a small number of times. The chain carries TRBV28 and TRBJ2-7; 8 bases are shared with TRBD2. The CDR3 contains 13 residues. The germline gives CDR1 MDHEN, CDR2 SYDVKM. The junction had 8 bases not matched to a gene; V was cut back by 4 bases and J by 9 bases. Written as DNA, the CDR3 is TGTGCCAGCAGTTCCTCAGCGGGGGTTCGGCAGTACGTC. The encoded protein is CASSSSAGVRQYV.

The genes are TRBV15 and TRBJ2-3, with D perhaps given as TRBD1 or TRBD2 (6 bases each). This CDR3 region has 16 residues. Germline CDR1 reads LNHNV; CDR2 reads YYDKDF (reference sequence). Trimming removed 1 base from V and 0 bases from J, with 11 bases in between. CDR3 nucleotides: TGTGCCACCAGCAGAGGGGGGGCGGGGAGCACAGATACGCAGTATTTT. Protein sequence: CATSRGGAGSTDTQYF.

This sequence joins TRBV9 and TRBJ2-5; possible D gene TRBD1, 5 bases. The CDR3 loop spans 15 amino acids. The V end was cut by 1 base, the J end by 5 bases, with 15 bases between. Germline V lookup: CDR1 SGDLS, CDR2 YYNGEE. The CDR3, as DNA: TGTGCCAGCAGCGTAATGACGGGCAAGGGGGAGACCCAGTACTTC. Translated, it gives CASSVMTGKGETQYF.

The genes are TRBV18 and TRBJ2-1, with 11 nucleotides matching TRBD2. Trimming at V came to 6 bases and at J to 9 bases, leaving 10 bases not matched to a gene. Germline CDR1 reads KGHSH; CDR2 reads LQKENI. This CDR3 has 15 residues. The CDR3 DNA is TGTGCCAGCTCTACGACTAGCGGGGCAGAGGGTGAGCAGTTCTTC. Translating it yields CASSTTSGAEGEQFF.

The table lists this clonotype with a few counts. The genes are TRBV14 and TRBJ1-2; no reliable D call. The germline V gene has CDR1 SGHDN and CDR2 FVKESK. The CDR3 runs to 13 residues. Trimming shortened V by 5 bases and J by 5 bases, and 12 bases separated the two germline ends. This CDR3 reads CASSENGVYGYTF. In nucleotides, the CDR3 is TGTGCCAGCAGCGAGAACGGGGTATATGGCTACACCTTC.

The chain links TRBV6-5 to TRBJ1-2; D is possibly TRBD1 (5 bases). CDR1 is MNHEY and CDR2 is SVGAGI in the germline V gene. There are 13 residues in the CDR3. V was trimmed by 6 bases and J by 2 bases, leaving 10 bases between them. The chain's CDR3 is CASRPTVNYGYTF. The CDR3 DNA is TGTGCCAGCAGACCGACAGTGAACTATGGCTACACCTTC.

This clonotype was recorded a few times. The chain joins TRBV4-2 to TRBJ2-3; TRBD1 is a possible D gene (7 bases). Trimming took 4 bases from V and 4 from J, leaving 18 bases between them. The germline CDR1 and CDR2 sequences are LGHNA and YNFKEQ. The CDR3 is made up of 16 amino acids. CDR3 DNA: TGTGCCAGCAGCCGGGGGGACAGCTTCGCGGCAGATACGCAGTATTTT. Encoded protein: CASSRGDSFAADTQYF.

The V and J genes are TRBV7-2 and TRBJ2-5; a possible D gene is TRBD2 (7 bases). Trimming left V 4 bases short and J 1 base short, with 16 bases between. The CDR3 has 16 residues. The germline V gene encodes CDR1 SGHTA and CDR2 FQGNSA. The CDR3 coding sequence is TGTGCCAGCAGCTCCATGGGGGCGGGGGTCCAAGAGACCCAGTACTTC. Translating it yields CASSSMGAGVQETQYF.

This clonotype was counted at least ten times. The genes are TRBV5-1 and TRBJ2-1; 11 bases match TRBD2. The CDR3 consists of 16 residues. CDR1 and CDR2 from the germline V gene are SGHRS and YFSETQ. Germline trimming cut 4 bases from V and 5 bases from J; bases unmatched to any gene: 8. The CDR3 sequence: CASSRSLAGAHNEQFF. The CDR3 region has the DNA TGCGCCAGCAGCCGATCACTAGCGGGGGCCCACAATGAGCAGTTCTTC.

This clonotype showed up just a few times. The chain employs TRBV7-6 and TRBJ2-1, with 12 positions matching TRBD2. Germline CDR1 SGHVS, CDR2 FNYEAQ. V shed 5 bases and J 5 bases; nucleotides not matched to a gene: 7. The CDR3 sequence is 16 residues long. The CDR3 sequence: CASSKTSGGNHNEQFF. The CDR3 bases are TGTGCCAGCAGCAAAACTAGCGGGGGGAATCACAATGAGCAGTTCTTC.

A few counts support this clonotype. The chain combines TRBV10-3 with TRBJ2-2; unclear D gene. The CDR3 spans 13 residues. V was trimmed by 7 bases and J by 1 base, leaving 7 bases between them. Germline lookup yields CDR1 ENHRY and CDR2 SYGVKD. The CDR3 bases are TGTGCCATCACCCAACAGAACACCGGGGAGCTGTTTTTT. This encodes CAITQQNTGELFF.

This chain connects TRBV29-1 to TRBJ1-4; 7 bases line up with TRBD1. The germline gives CDR1 SQVTM, CDR2 ANQGSEA. J was trimmed by 2 bases and V by 3 bases; bases with no gene match: 6. The CDR3 totals 15 residues. The CDR3 DNA sequence: TGCAGCGTTGAGAAATCAGGGGGTACTAATGAAAAACTGTTTTTT. This sequence encodes CSVEKSGGTNEKLFF.

This clonotype appeared a single time. The chain recombines TRBV24-1 with TRBJ1-2, with D possibly being TRBD1 (5 bases). Deletions cut 4 bases from V and 7 bases from J, with 15 bases between. The CDR3 covers 14 residues. Germline assignment: CDR1 KGHDR and CDR2 SFDVKD. In DNA, the CDR3 is TGTGCCACCAGTGACTCAGATCCAGGGAGTGGCTACACCTTC. Amino acid sequence: CATSDSDPGSGYTF.

A few counts support this clonotype. The chain is built from TRBV10-3 and TRBJ1-4; D might be TRBD1 (5 bases). Germline CDR1 and CDR2: ENHRY and SYGVKD. The CDR3 contains 13 residues. V was trimmed by 6 bases and J by 4 bases, leaving 9 bases between them. The CDR3 region is CAIRGTDNEKLFF. In nucleotides, the CDR3 is TGTGCCATCAGAGGGACGGATAATGAAAAACTGTTTTTT.

This clonotype has just a few counts. The chain employs TRBV20-1 and TRBJ2-5; weak D call: TRBD1 (5 bases). Germline assignment: CDR1 DFQATT and CDR2 SNEGSKA (reference sequence). The CDR3 runs to 12 residues. Trimming took 6 bases from V and 1 from J, leaving 9 bases between them. The CDR3 loop reads CSALGAQETQYF. CDR3 in DNA: TGCAGTGCCCTAGGGGCCCAAGAGACCCAGTACTTC.

Many counts were recorded for this clonotype. The V call is TRBV5-1, the J call TRBJ2-5, with TRBD2 matching over 13 bases. The CDR3 loop spans 17 amino acids. CDR1 and CDR2 from the germline V gene are SGHRS and YFSETQ. The ends lost 3 bases at V and 5 bases at J; junction bases unmatched: 10. CDR3 coding DNA: TGCGCCAGCAGCTCCAGGACTAGCGGGGGAGTAAGCGAGACCCAGTACTTC. Translated: CASSSRTSGGVSETQYF.

A few counts support this clonotype. The chain carries TRBV5-1 and TRBJ2-5; TRBD2 might be the D (5 bases). This CDR3 comprises 14 residues. V was pared by 1 base and J by 2 bases, with 9 bases between. Germline V gene sequence: CDR1 SGHRS, CDR2 YFSETQ. The CDR3 DNA reads TGCGCCAGCAGCTTGACTCCGGGACAAGAGACCCAGTACTTC. Residues: CASSLTPGQETQYF.

This clonotype has a handful of counts. V is TRBV28 and J is TRBJ2-2; D uncertain. The V and J ends lost 6 bases and 4 bases respectively, with 18 bases between them. This CDR3 region has 16 residues. The germline CDR1 and CDR2 sequences are MDHEN and SYDVKM. The CDR3 DNA sequence: TGTGCCAGCAGCCCCGTCGGTTTAGGCGCCACCGGGGAGCTGTTTTTT. This sequence encodes CASSPVGLGATGELFF. The complete variable domain, with remaining parts taken from reference TRBV28 and TRBJ2-2, reads DVKVTQSSRYLVKRTGEKVFLECVQDMDHENMFWYRQDPGLGLRLIYFSYDVKMKEKGDIPEGYSVSREKKERFSLILESASTNQTSMYLCASSPVGLGATGELFFGEGSRLTVL.

This clonotype was observed a handful of times. This rearrangement joins TRBV10-3 to TRBJ1-2; 7 nucleotides match TRBD1. CDR3 length: 14 residues. The J segment lost 8 bases and the V segment lost 2 bases, leaving 8 bases of the junction unmatched. Germline V lookup: CDR1 ENHRY, CDR2 SYGVKD. The CDR3, as DNA: TGTGCCATCAGTGAGACCCGGGACAGTTACGGCTACACCTTC. Protein product: CAISETRDSYGYTF.

This clonotype occurred a few times. DNA for the CDR3: TGCAGTGCTAGGGCGACTAGCGGGATCACAGATACGCAGTATTTT. Amino acid sequence: CSARATSGITDTQYF. The chain joins TRBV20-1 to TRBJ2-3; 11 bases are shared with TRBD2. From germline, CDR1 is DFQATT and CDR2 SNEGSKA (reference sequence). Losses at the gene ends were 3 bases for V and 2 bases for J; bases not matched to a gene: 4. The length of the CDR3 is 15 residues.